This TCR beta chain emerged from a study of CD8 T cells in ankylosing spondylitis. Molecular-barcoded quantitative 5'-RACE produced these TCR beta libraries. In TCRdb, the 5' RACE reads were re-called with MiXCR into one record per CDR3 protein. Altogether more than 600,000 distinct CDR3 sequences are present, roughly 19% being singletons, with the ten largest covering under 20%. About this clonotype itself: Its antigen is currently unknown.

Study conclusions and caveats: Disease-associated clonotypes exhibited CD8+ identity and were relatively infrequent in peripheral blood. Before this, some motif variants had been reported in reactive arthritis synovial fluid and blood. The clones that were linked to disease were reported to be significantly enriched in matched synovial fluid samples from ankylosing spondylitis patients. Within ankylosing spondylitis blood, a TCR beta motif made up of seven to nine highly homologous variants appeared to be characteristic.

This clonotype was sampled from a male donor with ankylosing spondylitis. Sequencing used blood, either unsorted or a sorted T cell fraction (not recorded which).

As DNA, the CDR3 is TGTGCCACCGGGACAGTTTTTATGAACACTGAAGCTTTCTTT. This codes for CATGTVFMNTEAFF. The V gene is TRBV19, the J gene TRBJ1-1; 7 positions agree with TRBD1. Per germline, CDR1 LNHDA and CDR2 SQIVND (reference sequence). Trimming took 10 bases from V and 0 from J; bases not matched to a gene: 8. The CDR3 totals 14 residues.